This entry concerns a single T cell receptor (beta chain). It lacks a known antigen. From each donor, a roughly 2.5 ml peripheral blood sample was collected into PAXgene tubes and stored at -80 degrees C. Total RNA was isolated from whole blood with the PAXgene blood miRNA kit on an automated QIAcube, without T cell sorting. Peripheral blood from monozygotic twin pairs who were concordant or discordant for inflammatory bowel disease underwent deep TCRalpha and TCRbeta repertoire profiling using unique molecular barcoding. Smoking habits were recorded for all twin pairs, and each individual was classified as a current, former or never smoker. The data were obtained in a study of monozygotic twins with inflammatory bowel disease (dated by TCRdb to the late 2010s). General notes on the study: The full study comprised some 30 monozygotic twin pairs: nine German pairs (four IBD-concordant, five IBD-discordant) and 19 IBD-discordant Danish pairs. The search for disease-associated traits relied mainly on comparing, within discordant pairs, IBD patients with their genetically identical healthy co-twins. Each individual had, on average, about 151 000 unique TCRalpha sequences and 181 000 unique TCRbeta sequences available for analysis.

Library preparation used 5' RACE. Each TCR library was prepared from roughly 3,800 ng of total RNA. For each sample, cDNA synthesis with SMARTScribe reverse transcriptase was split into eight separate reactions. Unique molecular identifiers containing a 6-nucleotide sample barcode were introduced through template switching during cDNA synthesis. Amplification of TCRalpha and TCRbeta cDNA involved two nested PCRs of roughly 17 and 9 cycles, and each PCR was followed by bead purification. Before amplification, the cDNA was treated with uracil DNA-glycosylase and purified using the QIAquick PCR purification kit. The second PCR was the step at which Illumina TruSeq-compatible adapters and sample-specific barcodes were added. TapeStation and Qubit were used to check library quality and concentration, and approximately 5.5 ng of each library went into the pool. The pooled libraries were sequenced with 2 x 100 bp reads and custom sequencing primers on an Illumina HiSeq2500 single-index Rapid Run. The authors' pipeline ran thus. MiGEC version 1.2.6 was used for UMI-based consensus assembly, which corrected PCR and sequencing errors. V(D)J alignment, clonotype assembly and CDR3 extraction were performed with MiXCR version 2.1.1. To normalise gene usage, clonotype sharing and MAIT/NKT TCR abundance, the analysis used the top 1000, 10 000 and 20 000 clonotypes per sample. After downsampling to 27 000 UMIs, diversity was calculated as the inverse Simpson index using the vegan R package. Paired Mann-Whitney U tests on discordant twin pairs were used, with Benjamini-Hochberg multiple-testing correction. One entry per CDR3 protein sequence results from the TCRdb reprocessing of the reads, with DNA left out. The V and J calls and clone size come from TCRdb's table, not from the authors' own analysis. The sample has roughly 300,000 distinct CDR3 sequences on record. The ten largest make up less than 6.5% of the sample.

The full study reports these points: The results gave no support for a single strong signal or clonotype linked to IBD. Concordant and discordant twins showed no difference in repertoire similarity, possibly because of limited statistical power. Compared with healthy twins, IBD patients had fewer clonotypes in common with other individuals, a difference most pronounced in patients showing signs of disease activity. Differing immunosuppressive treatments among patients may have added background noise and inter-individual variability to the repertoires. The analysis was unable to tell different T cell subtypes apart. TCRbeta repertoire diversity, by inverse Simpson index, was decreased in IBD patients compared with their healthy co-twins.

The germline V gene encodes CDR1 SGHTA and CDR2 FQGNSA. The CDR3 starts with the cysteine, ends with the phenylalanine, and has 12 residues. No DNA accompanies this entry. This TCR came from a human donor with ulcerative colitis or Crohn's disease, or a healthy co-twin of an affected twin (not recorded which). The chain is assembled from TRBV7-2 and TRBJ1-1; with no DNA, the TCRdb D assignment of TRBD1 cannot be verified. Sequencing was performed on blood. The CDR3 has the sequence CASSRQGTEAFF. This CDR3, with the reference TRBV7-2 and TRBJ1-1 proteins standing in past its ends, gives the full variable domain GAGVSQSPSNKVTEKGKDVELRCDPISGHTALYWYRQSLGQGLEFLIYFQGNSAPDKSGLPSDRFSAERTGGSVSTLTIQRTQQEDSAVYLCASSRQGTEAFFGQGTRLTVV.